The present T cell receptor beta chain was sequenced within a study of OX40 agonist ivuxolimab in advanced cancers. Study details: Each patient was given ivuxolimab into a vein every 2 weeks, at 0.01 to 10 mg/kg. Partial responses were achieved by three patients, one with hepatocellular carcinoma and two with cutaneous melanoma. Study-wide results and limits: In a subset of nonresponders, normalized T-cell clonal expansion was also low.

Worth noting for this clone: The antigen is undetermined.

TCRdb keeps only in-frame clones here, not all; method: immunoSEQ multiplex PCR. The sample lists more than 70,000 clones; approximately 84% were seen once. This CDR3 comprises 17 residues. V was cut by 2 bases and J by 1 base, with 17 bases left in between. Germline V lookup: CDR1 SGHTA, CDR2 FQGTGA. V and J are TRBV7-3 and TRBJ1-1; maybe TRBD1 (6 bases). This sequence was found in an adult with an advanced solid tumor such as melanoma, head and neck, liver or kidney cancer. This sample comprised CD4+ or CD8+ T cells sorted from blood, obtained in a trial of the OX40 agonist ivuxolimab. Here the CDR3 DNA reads TGTGCCAGCAGCTTACGGCCAGTCCAGGGGAGGAACACTGAAGCTTTCTTT. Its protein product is CASSLRPVQGRNTEAFF.